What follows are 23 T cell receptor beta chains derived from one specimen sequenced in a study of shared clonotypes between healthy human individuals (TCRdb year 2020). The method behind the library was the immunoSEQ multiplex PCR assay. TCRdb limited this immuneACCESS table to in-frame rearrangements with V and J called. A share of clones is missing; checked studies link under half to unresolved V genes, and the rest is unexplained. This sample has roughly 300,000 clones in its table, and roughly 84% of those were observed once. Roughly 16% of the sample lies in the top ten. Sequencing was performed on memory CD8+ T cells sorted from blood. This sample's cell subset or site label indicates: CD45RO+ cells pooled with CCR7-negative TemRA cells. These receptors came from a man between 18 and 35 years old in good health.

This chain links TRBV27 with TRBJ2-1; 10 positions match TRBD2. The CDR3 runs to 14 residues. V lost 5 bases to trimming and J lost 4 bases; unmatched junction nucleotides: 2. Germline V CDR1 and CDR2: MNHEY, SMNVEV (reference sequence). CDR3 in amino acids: CASSILAGYNEQFF. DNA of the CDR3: TGTGCCAGCAGTATACTAGCGGGGTACAATGAGCAGTTCTTC.

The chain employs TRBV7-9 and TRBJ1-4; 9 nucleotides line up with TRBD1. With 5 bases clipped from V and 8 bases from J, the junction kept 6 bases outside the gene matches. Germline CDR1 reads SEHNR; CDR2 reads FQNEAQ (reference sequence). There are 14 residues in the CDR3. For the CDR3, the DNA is TGTGCCAGCAGCCGGGACAGGGTTGAGGAAAAACTGTTTTTT. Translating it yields CASSRDRVEEKLFF.

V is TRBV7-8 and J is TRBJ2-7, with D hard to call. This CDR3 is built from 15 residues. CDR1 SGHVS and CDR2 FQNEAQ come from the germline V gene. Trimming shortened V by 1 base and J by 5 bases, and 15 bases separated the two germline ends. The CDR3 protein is CASSLERLAADEQYF. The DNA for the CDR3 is TGTGCCAGCAGCTTAGAAAGGTTGGCTGCCGACGAGCAGTACTTC.

The CDR3 coding sequence is TGTGCCACCTCCACAGGGGGCGAGGGGAACTATGGCTACACCTTC. Protein sequence: CATSTGGEGNYGYTF. J is TRBJ1-2 and V is TRBV6-5; 9 bases map to TRBD1. The CDR3 runs 15 residues. Germline V gene lookup returns CDR1 MNHEY and CDR2 SVGAGI. J lost 2 bases, V lost 10 bases, and 11 bases had no gene match.

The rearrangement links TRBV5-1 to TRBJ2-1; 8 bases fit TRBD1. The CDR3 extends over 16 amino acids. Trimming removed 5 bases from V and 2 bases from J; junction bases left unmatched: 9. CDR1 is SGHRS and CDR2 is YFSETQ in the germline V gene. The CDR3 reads CASRGNAGGAYNEQFF. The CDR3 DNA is TGCGCCAGCAGAGGGAACGCAGGGGGCGCCTACAATGAGCAGTTCTTC.

In DNA, the CDR3 is TGTGCCAGCAGCTTAGAAGGGGGGATTAGCTCCTACGAGCAGTACTTC. This sequence encodes CASSLEGGISSYEQYF. The chain recombines TRBV7-8 with TRBJ2-7, with D perhaps matching TRBD1 or TRBD2 (6 bases each). The V gene's germline CDR1 is SGHVS and CDR2 FQNEAQ. V dropped 1 base and J dropped 0 bases, with 13 bases sitting between them. CDR3 size: 16 residues.

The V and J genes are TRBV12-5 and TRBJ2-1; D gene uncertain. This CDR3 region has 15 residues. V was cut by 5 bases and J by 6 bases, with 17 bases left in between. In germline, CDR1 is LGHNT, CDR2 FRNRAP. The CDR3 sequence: CASGLTLELGNEQFF. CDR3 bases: TGTGCTAGTGGTCTTACCCTGGAGTTGGGCAATGAGCAGTTCTTC. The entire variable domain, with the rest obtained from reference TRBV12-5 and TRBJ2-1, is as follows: DARVTQTPRHKVTEMGQEVTMRCQPILGHNTVFWYRQTMMQGLELLAYFRNRAPLDDSGMPKDRFSAEMPDATLATLKIQPSEPRDSAVYFCASGLTLELGNEQFFGPGTRLTVL.

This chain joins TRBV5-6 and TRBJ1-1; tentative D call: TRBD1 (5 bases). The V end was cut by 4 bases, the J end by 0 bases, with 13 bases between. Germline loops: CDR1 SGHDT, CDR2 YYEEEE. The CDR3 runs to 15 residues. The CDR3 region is CASSLSGRLNTEAFF. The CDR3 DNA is TGTGCCAGCAGCCTATCGGGACGGCTGAACACTGAAGCTTTCTTT.

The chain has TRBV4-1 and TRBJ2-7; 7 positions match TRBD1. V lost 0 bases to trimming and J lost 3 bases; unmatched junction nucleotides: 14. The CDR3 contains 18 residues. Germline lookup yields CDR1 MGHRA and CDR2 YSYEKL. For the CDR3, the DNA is TGCGCCAGCAGCCAAGATTGGCACCCGACGACAGGGATCTACGAGCAGTACTTC. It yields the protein CASSQDWHPTTGIYEQYF.

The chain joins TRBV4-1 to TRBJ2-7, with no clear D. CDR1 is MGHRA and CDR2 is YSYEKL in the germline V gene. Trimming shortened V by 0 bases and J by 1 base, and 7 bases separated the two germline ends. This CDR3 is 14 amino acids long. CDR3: CASSQEGRSYEQYF. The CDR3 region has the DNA TGCGCCAGCAGCCAAGAAGGCAGGTCCTACGAGCAGTACTTC.

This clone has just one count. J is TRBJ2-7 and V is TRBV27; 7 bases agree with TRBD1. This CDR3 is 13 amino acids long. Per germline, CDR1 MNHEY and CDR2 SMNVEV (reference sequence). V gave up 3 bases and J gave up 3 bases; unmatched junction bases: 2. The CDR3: CASSLTGLYEQYF. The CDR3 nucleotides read TGTGCCAGCAGTTTGACAGGGCTCTACGAGCAGTACTTC.

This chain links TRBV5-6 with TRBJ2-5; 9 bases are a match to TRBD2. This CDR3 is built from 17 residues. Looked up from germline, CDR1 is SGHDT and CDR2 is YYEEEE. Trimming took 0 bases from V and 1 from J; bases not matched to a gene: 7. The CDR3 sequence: CASSLGSSGGPQETQYF. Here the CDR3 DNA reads TGTGCCAGCAGCTTGGGGAGTAGCGGGGGACCCCAAGAGACCCAGTACTTC.

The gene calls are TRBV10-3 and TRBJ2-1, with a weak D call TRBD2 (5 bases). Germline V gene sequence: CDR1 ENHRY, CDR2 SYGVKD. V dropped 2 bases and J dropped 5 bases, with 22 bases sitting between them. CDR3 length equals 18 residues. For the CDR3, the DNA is TGTGCCATCAGTGAGGGAGGAGCGTACCCCGACGATGACAATGAGCAGTTCTTC. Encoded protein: CAISEGGAYPDDDNEQFF.

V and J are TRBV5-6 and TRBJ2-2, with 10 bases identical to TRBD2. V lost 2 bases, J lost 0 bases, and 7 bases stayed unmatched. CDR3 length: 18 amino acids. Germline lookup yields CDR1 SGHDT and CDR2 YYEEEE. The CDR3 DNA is TGTGCCAGCAGCTTTCCACTAGCGGGAAAGTCGAACACCGGGGAGCTGTTTTTT. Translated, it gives CASSFPLAGKSNTGELFF.

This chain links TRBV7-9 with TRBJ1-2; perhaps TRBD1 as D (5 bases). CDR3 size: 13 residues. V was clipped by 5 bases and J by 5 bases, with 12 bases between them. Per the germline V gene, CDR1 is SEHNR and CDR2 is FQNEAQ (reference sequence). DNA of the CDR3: TGTGCCAGCAGCATAAGCGGGACTTATGGCTACACCTTC. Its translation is CASSISGTYGYTF. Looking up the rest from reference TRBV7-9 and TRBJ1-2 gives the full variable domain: DTGVSQNPRHKITKRGQNVTFRCDPISEHNRLYWYRQTLGQGPEFLTYFQNEAQLEKSRLLSDRFSAERPKGSFSTLEIQRTEQGDSAMYLCASSISGTYGYTFGSGTRLTVV.

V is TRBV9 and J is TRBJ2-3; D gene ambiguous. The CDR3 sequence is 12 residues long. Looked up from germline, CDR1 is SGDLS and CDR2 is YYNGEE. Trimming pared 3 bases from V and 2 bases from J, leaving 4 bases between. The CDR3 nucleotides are TGTGCCAGCAGCGGTCACACAGATACGCAGTATTTT. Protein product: CASSGHTDTQYF.

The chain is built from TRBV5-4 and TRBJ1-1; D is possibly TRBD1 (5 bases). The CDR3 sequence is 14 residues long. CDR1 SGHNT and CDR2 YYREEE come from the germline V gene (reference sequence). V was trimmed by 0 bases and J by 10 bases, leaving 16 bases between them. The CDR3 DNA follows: TGTGCCAGCAGCTTGGAGCAGGGATGGGAACGAGCTTTCTTT. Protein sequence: CASSLEQGWERAFF.

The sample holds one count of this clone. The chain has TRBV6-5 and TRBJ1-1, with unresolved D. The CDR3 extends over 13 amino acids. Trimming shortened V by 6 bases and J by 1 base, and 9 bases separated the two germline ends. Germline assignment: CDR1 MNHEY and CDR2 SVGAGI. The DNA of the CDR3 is TGTGCCAGCAGGGGTCACCGGAACACTGAAGCTTTCTTT. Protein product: CASRGHRNTEAFF.

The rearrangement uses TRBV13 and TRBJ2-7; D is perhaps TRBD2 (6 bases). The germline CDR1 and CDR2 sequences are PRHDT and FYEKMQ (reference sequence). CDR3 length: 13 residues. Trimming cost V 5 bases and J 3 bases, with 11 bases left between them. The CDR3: CASSPPGLYEQYF. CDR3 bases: TGTGCCAGCAGCCCCCCGGGACTCTACGAGCAGTACTTC.

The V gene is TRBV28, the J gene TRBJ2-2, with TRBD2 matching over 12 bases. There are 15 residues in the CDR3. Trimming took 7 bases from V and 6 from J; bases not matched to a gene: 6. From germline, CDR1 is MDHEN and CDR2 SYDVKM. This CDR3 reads CASIRGLAGSGELFF. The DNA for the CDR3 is TGTGCCAGCATTAGGGGACTAGCGGGTTCCGGGGAGCTGTTTTTT.

The chain's CDR3 is CASSFLGAGELFF. The CDR3 nucleotides read TGTGCCAGCAGCTTCCTGGGTGCCGGGGAGCTGTTTTTT. This sequence joins TRBV5-6 and TRBJ2-2; the D is unclear. This CDR3 contains 13 residues. Germline V lookup: CDR1 SGHDT, CDR2 YYEEEE. V lost 2 bases, J lost 6 bases, and 8 bases lay in between. Together with reference TRBV5-6 and TRBJ2-2, the CDR3 gives the full variable domain: DAGVTQSPTHLIKTRGQQVTLRCSPKSGHDTVSWYQQALGQGPQFIFQYYEEEERQRGNFPDRFSGHQFPNYSSELNVNALLLGDSALYLCASSFLGAGELFFGEGSRLTVL.

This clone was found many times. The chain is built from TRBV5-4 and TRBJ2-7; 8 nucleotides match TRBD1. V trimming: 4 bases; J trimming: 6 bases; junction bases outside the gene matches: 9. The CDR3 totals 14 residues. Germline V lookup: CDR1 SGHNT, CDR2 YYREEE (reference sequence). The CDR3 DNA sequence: TGTGCCAGCAGCCTGAGAGGACAGGGTTCCGAGCAGTACTTC. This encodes CASSLRGQGSEQYF.

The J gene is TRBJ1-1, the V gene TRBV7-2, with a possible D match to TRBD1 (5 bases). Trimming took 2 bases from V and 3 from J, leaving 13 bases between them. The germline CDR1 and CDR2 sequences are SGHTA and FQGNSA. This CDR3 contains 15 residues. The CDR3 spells CASSLRGGGYTEAFF. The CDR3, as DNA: TGTGCCAGCAGCTTACGGGGGGGAGGATACACTGAAGCTTTCTTT. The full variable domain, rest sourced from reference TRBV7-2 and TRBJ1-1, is GAGVSQSPSNKVTEKGKDVELRCDPISGHTALYWYRQSLGQGLEFLIYFQGNSAPDKSGLPSDRFSAERTGGSVSTLTIQRTQQEDSAVYLCASSLRGGGYTEAFFGQGTRLTVV.